These 18 T cell receptor beta chains were sequenced from one sample in a study of brain T cells in children with intractable seizures. The table came from immunoSEQ multiplex PCR; TCRdb's copy has only in-frame clones and leaves some out. The sample includes under 400,000 clones, roughly 93% of them seen just once. The sample's time point: blood from clinic visit 5 months post-surgery; TSC patient then seizure free. Sample: peripheral blood, taken less than 6 months after surgery. Receptors originate from a boy under two years old with tuberous sclerosis and intractable seizures.

The chain is built from TRBV6-5 and TRBJ1-6, with 7 nucleotides matching TRBD1. The CDR3 length is 15 residues. Per the germline V gene, CDR1 is MNHEY and CDR2 is SVGAGI. V lost 4 bases, J lost 4 bases, and 4 bases stayed unmatched. The CDR3 spells CASSWGQSYNSPLHF. In DNA form, the CDR3 reads TGTGCCAGCAGTTGGGGACAGAGTTATAATTCACCCCTCCACTTT.

The chain carries TRBV4-2 and TRBJ2-7, with D possibly called TRBD1 or TRBD2 (5 bases each). Trimming removed 4 bases from V and 2 bases from J, with 12 bases in between. The length of the CDR3 is 14 residues. Germline V gene lookup returns CDR1 LGHNA and CDR2 YNFKEQ. CDR3 residues: CASSPRGQTYEQYF. The CDR3 nucleotides read TGTGCCAGCAGCCCCCGGGGCCAGACCTACGAGCAGTACTTC.

The V call is TRBV24-1, the J call TRBJ2-1, with 10 nucleotides matching TRBD2. The CDR3 has 16 amino acids. CDR1 and CDR2 (germline): KGHDR, SFDVKD. With V trimmed by 1 base and J by 6 bases, 5 bases remained unmatched. The CDR3 loop is CATSDFALAGPNEQFF. The DNA of the CDR3 is TGTGCCACCAGTGATTTCGCACTAGCGGGACCCAATGAGCAGTTCTTC.

The chain is built from TRBV5-3 and TRBJ1-2; 10 bases are a match to TRBD1. TRBV5-3 is identified as an open reading frame with a role that is uncertain. After removal of 3 bases from V and 5 bases from J, the junction contained 13 bases not matched to a gene. The CDR3 is made up of 17 amino acids. CDR3 nucleotide sequence: TGTGCCAGAAGCTGGCGACAGGGGGCATTTAGGAGGTATGGCTACACCTTC. Protein product: CARSWRQGAFRRYGYTF.

The chain couples TRBV5-1 to TRBJ1-3, with D tentatively TRBD1 (6 bases). The V gene's germline CDR1 is SGHRS and CDR2 YFSETQ. The CDR3 covers 15 residues. The V and J ends lost 1 base and 0 bases respectively, with 8 bases between them. This chain's CDR3 is CASSLSGASGNTIYF. The CDR3 DNA reads TGCGCCAGCAGCTTGTCGGGGGCCTCTGGAAACACCATATATTTT.

CDR3 DNA sequence: TGTGCCAGCAGTTCCGGGACAGGGGTCTATGGCTACACCTTC. Translating gives CASSSGTGVYGYTF. The chain combines TRBV27 with TRBJ1-2, with 10 bases identical to TRBD1. The CDR3 has 14 amino acids. Looked up from germline, CDR1 is MNHEY and CDR2 is SMNVEV (reference sequence). Germline trimming cut 4 bases from V and 4 bases from J; bases unmatched to any gene: 3.

The rearrangement joins TRBV6-2 or TRBV6-3 to TRBJ2-1; D is unclear. Germline CDR1 reads MNHEY; CDR2 reads SVGEGT. This CDR3 is built from 14 residues. V dropped 4 bases and J dropped 2 bases, with 9 bases sitting between them. The CDR3 sequence is CASSSLPPYNEQFF. As DNA, the CDR3 is TGTGCCAGCAGTTCACTACCTCCCTACAATGAGCAGTTCTTC.

This clone was detected a few times. The V call is TRBV27, the J call TRBJ2-7; TRBD2 aligns across 9 bases. Per the germline V gene, CDR1 is MNHEY and CDR2 is SMNVEV (reference sequence). With V trimmed by 4 bases and J by 2 bases, 6 bases remained unmatched. This CDR3 is 15 amino acids long. CDR3 sequence (DNA): TGTGCCAGCAGTTCTAGCGGGACCTTCGCCTACGAGCAGTACTTC. As protein: CASSSSGTFAYEQYF.

V usage is TRBV5-1 and J usage is TRBJ2-7; 7 bases line up with TRBD2. The CDR3 sequence is 15 residues long. Trimming took 4 bases from V and 4 from J; bases not matched to a gene: 11. The V gene's germline CDR1 is SGHRS and CDR2 YFSETQ. The CDR3 loop is CASSPIGGRDYEQYF. CDR3 coding DNA: TGCGCCAGCAGCCCCATCGGGGGGAGGGATTACGAGCAGTACTTC.

This rearrangement joins TRBV15 to TRBJ1-1; D ambiguous. CDR3 length: 13 amino acids. From germline, CDR1 is LNHNV and CDR2 YYDKDF (reference sequence). Deletions cut 4 bases from V and 1 base from J, with 7 bases between. CDR3 protein: CATSTRPNTEAFF. CDR3 coding DNA: TGTGCCACCAGCACCAGACCGAACACTGAAGCTTTCTTT.

The chain links TRBV6-5 to TRBJ2-7; 10 nucleotides match TRBD1. This CDR3 is 15 amino acids long. V lost 5 bases, J lost 7 bases, and 11 bases stayed unmatched. Germline CDR1 and CDR2: MNHEY and SVGAGI. The CDR3 sequence is CASSIDRGLAWEQYF. The CDR3 coding sequence is TGTGCCAGCAGTATCGACAGGGGGCTTGCCTGGGAGCAGTACTTC.

This CDR3 is CASRRQGWITNYGYTF. The DNA for the CDR3 is TGTGCCAGCAGAAGGCAGGGCTGGATTACTAACTATGGCTACACCTTC. This chain uses TRBV5-5 with TRBJ1-2; D perhaps matches TRBD1 (5 bases). Germline loops: CDR1 SGHKS, CDR2 YYEKEE (reference sequence). CDR3 length: 16 residues. V dropped 5 bases and J dropped 0 bases, with 17 bases sitting between them.

The V and J genes are TRBV12-3 or TRBV12-4 and TRBJ2-7; weak D call: TRBD1 (7 bases). The CDR3 contains 13 residues. Trimming cost V 3 bases and J 3 bases, with 9 bases left between them. CDR3 region: CASSFQGGYEQYF. The CDR3 DNA sequence: TGTGCCAGCAGTTTTCAGGGGGGCTACGAGCAGTACTTC.

The chain combines TRBV6-5 with TRBJ2-2; D is uncertain. Germline V gene data show CDR1 as MNHEY and CDR2 as SVGAGI. This CDR3 has 16 residues. The V gene lost 0 bases and the J gene lost 7 bases, with 15 bases spanning the gap. The CDR3 DNA reads as TGTGCCAGCAGTTACTCGCTGGTCTCGGAGATCGGGGAGCTGTTTTTT. As protein: CASSYSLVSEIGELFF.

A word on this clone: Other DNA sequences of this sample code for an identical CDR3. The chain couples TRBV18 to TRBJ2-3; D is uncertain. Trimming removed 3 bases at V and 0 bases at J, with 1 base between. The CDR3 totals 12 residues. CDR1 is KGHSH and CDR2 is LQKENI in the germline V gene. The CDR3 reads CASSPSTDTQYF. The CDR3 region has the DNA TGTGCCAGCTCACCTAGCACAGATACGCAGTATTTT.

V gene TRBV7-3 combines with J gene TRBJ2-2; D is perhaps TRBD2 (5 bases). Germline CDR1 is SGHTA and CDR2 is FQGTGA. The CDR3 consists of 20 residues. Deletions cut 0 bases from V and 0 bases from J, with 20 bases between. The CDR3 is CASSLTDDGLEIANTGELFF. CDR3 bases: TGTGCCAGCAGCTTAACCGATGACGGACTTGAGATTGCGAACACCGGGGAGCTGTTTTTT.

V is TRBV4-2 and J is TRBJ2-7; 15 positions agree with TRBD2. The V gene's germline CDR1 is LGHNA and CDR2 YNFKEQ. After removal of 0 bases from V and 5 bases from J, the junction contained 8 bases not matched to a gene. The CDR3 is 18 amino acids. As DNA, the CDR3 is TGTGCCAGCAGCCAAGATTTATCAGGACTAGCGGGGGGGCACGAGCAGTACTTC. This sequence encodes CASSQDLSGLAGGHEQYF.

The chain has TRBV30 and TRBJ1-6, with D tentatively TRBD1 (5 bases). The CDR3 contains 13 residues. Germline V gene data show CDR1 as GTSNPN and CDR2 as SVGIG (reference sequence). V lost 4 bases and J lost 8, with 12 bases in between. As DNA, the CDR3 is TGTGCCTGGACAGGGCAGGGATATTCACCCCTCCACTTT. Encoded protein: CAWTGQGYSPLHF.